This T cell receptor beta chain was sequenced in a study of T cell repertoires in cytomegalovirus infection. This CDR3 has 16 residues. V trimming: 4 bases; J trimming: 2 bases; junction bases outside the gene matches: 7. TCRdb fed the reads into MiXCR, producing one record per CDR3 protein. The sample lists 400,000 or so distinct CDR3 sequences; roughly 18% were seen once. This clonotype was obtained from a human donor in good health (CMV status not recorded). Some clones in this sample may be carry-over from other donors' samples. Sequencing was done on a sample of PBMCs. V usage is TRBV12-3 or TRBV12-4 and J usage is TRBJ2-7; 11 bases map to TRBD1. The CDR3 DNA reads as TGTGCCAGCAGTTCCACCCCGGGACAGGGGGCCTACGAGCAGTACTTC. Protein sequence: CASSSTPGQGAYEQYF.